The 14 T cell receptor beta chains reported below all come from one sample, sequenced in a study of OX40 agonist ivuxolimab in advanced cancers. Profiled with immunoSEQ multiplex PCR; TCRdb holds only in-frame clones, not every one. The table has 65,000 to 85,000 clones, 90% to 95% seen once. The sample was CD4+ or CD8+ T cells sorted from blood, taken in a trial of the OX40 agonist ivuxolimab. The receptors derive from an adult with an advanced solid tumor such as melanoma, head and neck, liver or kidney cancer.

Only one count was recorded for this clone. The CDR3 here is CASSYSGPGAYEQYF. The CDR3 nucleotides are TGTGCCAGCAGTTACTCGGGGCCGGGGGCCTACGAGCAGTACTTC. The chain employs TRBV27 and TRBJ2-7, with D maybe TRBD2 (6 bases). This CDR3 region has 15 residues. Trimming shortened V by 4 bases and J by 2 bases, and 15 bases separated the two germline ends. Germline V gives CDR1 MNHEY, CDR2 SMNVEV (reference sequence).

The chain combines TRBV6-5 with TRBJ1-3, with a tentative D call TRBD1 (5 bases). V was clipped by 5 bases and J by 7 bases, with 15 bases between them. Germline lookup yields CDR1 MNHEY and CDR2 SVGAGI. CDR3 length: 14 residues. CDR3 DNA: TGTGCCAGCAGTACCCGGCAGGGTGGTAACACCATATATTTT. This gives the protein CASSTRQGGNTIYF.

This rearrangement joins TRBV21-1 to TRBJ2-7; the table assigns TRBD1, which was not confirmed against the DNA. TRBV21-1 represents a pseudogene. CDR3 length: 18 amino acids. The CDR3 region has the DNA TGTGCCAGCAGCTCCGACAGGGGGTCCCTACTCAGCTCCTACGAGCAGTACTTC. Translation: CASSSDRGSLLSSYEQYF.

The CDR3 reads CASSLAFGRAGNTIYF. CDR3 sequence (DNA): TGTGCCAGCAGCTTAGCATTCGGCAGGGCTGGAAACACCATATATTTT. The V gene is TRBV7-2, the J gene TRBJ1-3; a weak D match, TRBD1 (5 bases). CDR1 and CDR2 (germline): SGHTA, FQGNSA. Between the trimmed V and J ends, which lost 0 bases and 2 bases, there was a span of 11 bases. The length of the CDR3 is 16 residues.

The chain joins TRBV4-2 to TRBJ2-1, with 13 bases matching TRBD2. V dropped 3 bases and J dropped 4; count of bases not matched to a gene: 3. This CDR3 is 16 amino acids long. Per the germline V gene, CDR1 is LGHNA and CDR2 is YNFKEQ. The CDR3 bases are TGTGCCAGCAGCCACGAACTAGCGGGAGGGTACAATGAGCAGTTCTTC. This translates into CASSHELAGGYNEQFF.

The V and J genes are TRBV2 and TRBJ1-6, with D tentatively TRBD1 (6 bases). V was shortened by 4 bases and J by 10 bases, with 11 bases between the two germline ends. The CDR3 contains 13 residues. Germline-derived CDR1 and CDR2 are SNHLY and FYNNEI. DNA for the CDR3: TGTGCCAGCAGTGGGGACAAACTCTCACCCCTCCACTTT. Residues: CASSGDKLSPLHF.

This chain uses TRBV4-1 with TRBJ2-3; D remains ambiguous. CDR3 size: 14 residues. V was cut by 1 base and J by 0 bases, with 5 bases left in between. Germline CDR1 and CDR2: MGHRA and YSYEKL. The CDR3 sequence: CASSQADSTDTQYF. The CDR3 coding sequence is TGCGCCAGCAGCCAAGCAGACAGCACAGATACGCAGTATTTT.

V and J are TRBV7-9 and TRBJ2-7; D might be TRBD1 (6 bases). V lost 6 bases to trimming and J lost 5 bases, with 17 bases between them. CDR1 is SEHNR, CDR2 FQNEAQ, per germline (reference sequence). The CDR3 covers 14 residues. CDR3 residues: CASRDRDSKDEQYF. CDR3 DNA: TGTGCCAGCAGGGACAGAGATAGTAAGGACGAGCAGTACTTC. Combining the CDR3 with reference TRBV7-9 and TRBJ2-7 gives the whole variable domain DTGVSQNPRHKITKRGQNVTFRCDPISEHNRLYWYRQTLGQGPEFLTYFQNEAQLEKSRLLSDRFSAERPKGSFSTLEIQRTEQGDSAMYLCASRDRDSKDEQYFGPGTRLTVT.

The gene calls are TRBV13 and TRBJ1-2; 10 positions match TRBD1. The germline gives CDR1 PRHDT, CDR2 FYEKMQ (reference sequence). The CDR3 is 15 residues long. V lost 0 bases, J lost 8 bases, and 6 bases stayed unmatched. CDR3 protein: CASSLGRDRGEGYTF. CDR3 DNA sequence: TGTGCCAGCAGCTTAGGCCGGGACAGGGGAGAAGGCTACACCTTC.

This clone was found once. The chain has TRBV7-2 and TRBJ1-1; D unclear. Trimming left V 1 base short and J 1 base short, with 7 bases between. Germline loops: CDR1 SGHTA, CDR2 FQGNSA. The CDR3 is made up of 14 amino acids. This CDR3 reads CASSLGMGNTEAFF. The CDR3 region has the DNA TGTGCCAGCAGCTTAGGGATGGGGAACACTGAAGCTTTCTTT.

The chain has TRBV11-2 and TRBJ2-1; 7 bases map to TRBD2. V gave up 0 bases and J gave up 12 bases; unmatched junction bases: 5. The germline CDR1 and CDR2 sequences are SGHAT and FQNNGV. The CDR3 is 13 residues long. The DNA of the CDR3 is TGTGCCAGCAGCTTAGAGACTCCGGGGGGGCAGTTCTTC. This gives the protein CASSLETPGGQFF. Combining the CDR3 with reference TRBV11-2 and TRBJ2-1 gives the whole variable domain EAGVAQSPRYKIIEKRQSVAFWCNPISGHATLYWYQQILGQGPKLLIQFQNNGVVDDSQLPKDRFSAERLKGVDSTLKIQPAKLEDSAVYLCASSLETPGGQFFGPGTRLTVL.

This rearrangement joins TRBV4-1 to TRBJ1-3, with TRBD1 as a possible D gene (5 bases). The V end lost 1 base, the J end lost 2 bases, and 9 bases lay between the germline ends. CDR1 and CDR2 from the germline V gene are MGHRA and YSYEKL. The CDR3 has 15 amino acids. CDR3 nucleotide sequence: TGCGCCAGCAGCCAAGGTGCAGGGACTGGAAACACCATATATTTT. Translating gives CASSQGAGTGNTIYF.

This chain connects TRBV29-1 to TRBJ2-5; a weak D match, TRBD1 (6 bases). The CDR3 loop spans 13 amino acids. Trimming pared 7 bases from V and 3 bases from J, leaving 15 bases between. Germline loops: CDR1 SQVTM, CDR2 ANQGSEA. The CDR3 nucleotides read TGCAGCGCCGCACAGGGTCTGGAAGAGACCCAGTACTTC. It translates to CSAAQGLEETQYF.

The gene calls are TRBV18 and TRBJ2-3; D is tentatively TRBD1 or TRBD2 (5 bases each). The V end was cut by 6 bases, the J end by 2 bases, with 18 bases between. Germline V gives CDR1 KGHSH, CDR2 LQKENI. The CDR3 totals 16 residues. The CDR3 is CASSPEDTGSTDTQYF. CDR3 in DNA: TGTGCCAGCTCCCCGGAGGATACAGGCTCCACAGATACGCAGTATTTT.